The source of this T cell receptor beta chain is a study of blood T cell repertoires in COVID-19. Study at large: Sites in the United States, Italy and Spain provided acute and convalescent COVID-19 samples. PBMCs, B-cell-depleted T cells, or T cells provided the cDNA or gDNA that made up the material.

Per the study methods: The assay estimated nucleated cells by amplifying reference gene primers. Assay used: immunoSEQ multiplex PCR; TCRdb lists only in-frame clones, some missing. V and J calls and clone size are given by that table; D and trimming were obtained from the DNA. The table includes roughly 63,000 clones, roughly 74% detected once. This CDR3 has 14 residues. Germline values: CDR1 MDHEN, CDR2 SYDVKM. With 4 bases clipped from V and 5 bases from J, the junction kept 5 bases outside the gene matches. J is TRBJ2-1 and V is TRBV28; 7 bases match TRBD2. The sequenced sample was peripheral blood. This clonotype was obtained from a woman of 80 years or more with acute or convalescent COVID-19. CDR3 coding DNA: TGTGCCAGCAGTTCGAGCGGGATCAACAATGAGCAGTTCTTC. The encoded protein is CASSSSGINNEQFF. Together with reference TRBV28 and TRBJ2-1, the CDR3 gives the full variable domain: DVKVTQSSRYLVKRTGEKVFLECVQDMDHENMFWYRQDPGLGLRLIYFSYDVKMKEKGDIPEGYSVSREKKERFSLILESASTNQTSMYLCASSSSGINNEQFFGPGTRLTVL.